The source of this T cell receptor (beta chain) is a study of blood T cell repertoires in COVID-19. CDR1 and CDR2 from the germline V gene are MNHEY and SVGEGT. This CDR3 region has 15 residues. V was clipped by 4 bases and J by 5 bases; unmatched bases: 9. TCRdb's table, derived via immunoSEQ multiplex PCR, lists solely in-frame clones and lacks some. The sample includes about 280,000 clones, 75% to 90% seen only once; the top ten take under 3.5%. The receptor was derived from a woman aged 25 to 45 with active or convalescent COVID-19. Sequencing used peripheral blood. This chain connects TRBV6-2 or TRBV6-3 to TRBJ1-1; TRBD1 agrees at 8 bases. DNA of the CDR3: TGTGCCAGCAGTTCACGGACAGGGCGATGGACTGAAGCTTTCTTT. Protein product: CASSSRTGRWTEAFF.